Included here is one T cell receptor beta chain sequence, with context. This clonotype is considered medium-sized (0.01 to 0.1%). There is no known antigen for this receptor. There are no base qualities to consult, and no much larger clone falls within one base. Library generation was performed with multiplex PCR. Sequencing used an Ion Torrent PGM. For the approximately 23-patient analysis, adaptor-ligated barcode primers were used to amplify TRBV12-4/TRBJ1-2 clonotypes. TRBV12-4/TRBJ1-2 amplicons from the approximately 22-patient cohort were sequenced on the Ion Personal Genome Machine system. Processing in the source paper ran as follows. For each of nine subset-tissue groups, sequencing data from the five patients were pooled, and the groups were compared by unsupervised clustering of TCR gene usage. The Morisita-Horn index was used to calculate repertoire similarity, with shared sequences weighted by how much each contributed to each repertoire. TCRdb took the public reads, trimmed them with fastp at Q25, ran MiXCR for clone calling and kept in-frame beta chains. CDR3 protein sequences are deduplicated, and each keeps its most common genes and DNA. The V and J calls, along with clone size, are taken from TCRdb and not from the paper's own processing. In all, the sample holds under 900 distinct CDR3 sequences, and 3% to 4% of those were seen once. The ten largest clones capture roughly 30% of the sample.

The entry originates in a study (dated by TCRdb to the mid-2010s). Notes on the research overall: The study set out to test whether tumor-infiltrating Tregs in breast cancer get recruited from blood Tregs or are instead converted in situ from other CD4+ T cell subsets.

General findings and caveats noted by the study authors: Across about 23 patients, around 12% of tumor Treg TRBV12-4/TRBJ1-2 sequences were shared with naive CD4+ cells, compared with less than 2.2% shared with blood Tregs or memory cells. Validation in the larger cohort was restricted to a single TCR beta V-J rearrangement rather than whole repertoires. The greatest overlap of tumor-infiltrating Treg TCR alpha and beta sequences was observed with tumor naive CD4+ T cells, followed by blood naive CD4+ T cells. Tumor memory CD4+ T cell TCR gene usage was found to cluster with blood and lymph node memory CD4+ cells and with lymph node naive CD4+ cells.

Naive CD4+ T cells were purified with the Miltenyi Naive CD4+ T Cell Isolation kit, with Tregs depleted using CD25 microbeads. In a larger group of roughly 25 breast cancer patients, a single TRBV12-4/TRBJ1-2 rearrangement was sequenced in tumor Tregs and in blood Treg, naive and memory CD4+ cells. Mononuclear cells from lymph nodes or around 53 ml of peripheral blood were isolated by Ficoll density gradient centrifugation. Sorted cell populations were confirmed by FACS to exceed 90% purity. The CDR3 contains 14 residues, cysteine and phenylalanine counted. CDR3 DNA only is kept here, 42 bases in frame from base 1. V loses 5 bases, J loses 3 bases, and the germline ends lie 13 bases apart.

Sequencing was done on a sample of naive CD4+ T cells sorted from blood. This specimen's cell subset or site label, interpreted: naive CD4+ T cells, CD4+CD45RA+CD25-. The receptor comes from a female donor with breast cancer. In this chain, TRBV12-3 or TRBV12-4 is recombined with TRBJ1-2, with an unclear D gene assignment. Here is the DNA: TGTGCCAGCAGTCAATCCGACGGGGACTATGGCTACACCTTC. The translation is CASSQSDGDYGYTF.